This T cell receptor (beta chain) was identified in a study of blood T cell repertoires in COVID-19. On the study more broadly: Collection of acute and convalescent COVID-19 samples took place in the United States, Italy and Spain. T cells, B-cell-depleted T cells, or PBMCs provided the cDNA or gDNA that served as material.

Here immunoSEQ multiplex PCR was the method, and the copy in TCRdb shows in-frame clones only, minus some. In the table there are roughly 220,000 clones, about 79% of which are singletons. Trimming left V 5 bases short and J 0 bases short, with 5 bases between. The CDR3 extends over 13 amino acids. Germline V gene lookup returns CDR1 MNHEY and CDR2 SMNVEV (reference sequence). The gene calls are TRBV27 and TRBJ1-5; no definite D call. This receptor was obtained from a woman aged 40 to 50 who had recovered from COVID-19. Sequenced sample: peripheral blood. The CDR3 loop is CASSTYSNQPQHF. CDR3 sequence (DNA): TGTGCCAGCAGTACTTATAGCAATCAGCCCCAGCATTTT.